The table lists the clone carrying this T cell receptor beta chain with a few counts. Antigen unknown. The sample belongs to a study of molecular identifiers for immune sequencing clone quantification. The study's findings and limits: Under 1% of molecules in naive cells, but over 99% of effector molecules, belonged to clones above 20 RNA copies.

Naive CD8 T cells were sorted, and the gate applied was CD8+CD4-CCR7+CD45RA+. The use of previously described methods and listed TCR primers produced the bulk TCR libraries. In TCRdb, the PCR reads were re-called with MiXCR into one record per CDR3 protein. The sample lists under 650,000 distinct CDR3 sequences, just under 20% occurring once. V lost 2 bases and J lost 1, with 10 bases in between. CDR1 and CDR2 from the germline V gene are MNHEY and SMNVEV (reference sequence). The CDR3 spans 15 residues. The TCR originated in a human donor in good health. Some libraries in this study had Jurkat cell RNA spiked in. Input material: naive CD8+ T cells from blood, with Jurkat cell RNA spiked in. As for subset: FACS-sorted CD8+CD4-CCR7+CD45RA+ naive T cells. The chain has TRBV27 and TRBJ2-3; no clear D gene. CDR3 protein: CASSLLSPGTDTQYF. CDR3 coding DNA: TGTGCCAGCAGTTTACTGAGCCCAGGCACAGATACGCAGTATTTT.